The 27 T cell receptor beta chains presented below share a single source sample, sequenced in a study of graft-versus-host responses after intestinal transplantation. TCRdb's table, derived via immunoSEQ multiplex PCR, lists solely in-frame clones and lacks some. The table has just under 100,000 clones, 80% to 95% seen once; the top ten hold 15% to 20%. Source: PBMCs, taken about 450 days after intestinal transplant. The receptor source for this set is a human patient who received an intestinal transplant, so some T cells may come from the graft donor.

The rearrangement links TRBV27 to TRBJ2-7, with 7 bases identical to TRBD1. Germline lookup yields CDR1 MNHEY and CDR2 SMNVEV (reference sequence). With V trimmed by 5 bases and J by 6 bases, 10 bases remained unmatched. The CDR3 has 14 residues. CDR3 amino acids: CASSRLPGTVEQYF. The CDR3 bases are TGTGCCAGCAGTCGTTTACCCGGGACAGTCGAGCAGTACTTC.

The V gene is TRBV6-4, the J gene TRBJ1-2; 7 bases are shared with TRBD1. The CDR3 contains 14 residues. The germline V gene encodes CDR1 MRHNA and CDR2 SNTAGT. With 8 bases clipped from V and 4 bases from J, the junction kept 10 bases outside the gene matches. CDR3: CASGSRQGLYGYTF. CDR3 DNA sequence: TGTGCCAGCGGATCCAGACAGGGACTCTATGGCTACACCTTC.

V is TRBV14 and J is TRBJ1-6; D perhaps matches TRBD1 (6 bases). The germline V gene encodes CDR1 SGHDN and CDR2 FVKESK. Trimming removed 0 bases from V and 4 bases from J, with 13 bases in between. This CDR3 has 17 residues. This chain's CDR3 is CASSQDPWRGYNSPLHF. The CDR3 DNA is TGTGCCAGCAGCCAAGATCCCTGGAGGGGGTATAATTCACCCCTCCACTTT.

This chain uses TRBV5-6 with TRBJ2-7; 7 bases map to TRBD1. The CDR3 covers 14 residues. Germline-derived CDR1 and CDR2 are SGHDT and YYEEEE. V shed 2 bases and J 6 bases; nucleotides not matched to a gene: 8. CDR3 region: CASSFVSGGGEQYF. The CDR3 DNA follows: TGTGCCAGCAGCTTTGTTTCAGGGGGTGGCGAGCAGTACTTC.

The J gene is TRBJ2-5, the V gene TRBV27, with D perhaps matching TRBD1 (6 bases). There are 16 residues in the CDR3. Per germline, CDR1 MNHEY and CDR2 SMNVEV (reference sequence). The V gene lost 1 base and the J gene lost 4 bases, with 16 bases spanning the gap. The CDR3 DNA reads as TGTGCCAGCAGTTTATGGTCTGGGGCAGGGGTAGAGACCCAGTACTTC. Encoded protein: CASSLWSGAGVETQYF.

The V call is TRBV5-1, the J call TRBJ1-1; D is unresolved. This CDR3 is 13 amino acids long. Germline-derived CDR1 and CDR2 are SGHRS and YFSETQ. Trimming left V 2 bases short and J 2 bases short, with 7 bases between. The CDR3 loop reads CASSLRVNTEAFF. The CDR3 nucleotides are TGCGCCAGCAGCTTACGGGTTAACACTGAAGCTTTCTTT.

This clone was detected once. This rearrangement joins TRBV5-1 to TRBJ2-3, with TRBD2 matching over 11 bases. Trimming removed 4 bases from V and 4 bases from J; junction bases left unmatched: 5. The CDR3 is 15 amino acids. Per the germline V gene, CDR1 is SGHRS and CDR2 is YFSETQ. As DNA, the CDR3 is TGCGCCAGCAGCCTGGGGACTAGCGGATCAGATACGCAGTATTTT. Translation: CASSLGTSGSDTQYF. The whole variable domain, remainder taken from reference TRBV5-1 and TRBJ2-3, is KAGVTQTPRYLIKTRGQQVTLSCSPISGHRSVSWYQQTPGQGLQFLFEYFSETQRNKGNFPGRFSGRQFSNSRSEMNVSTLELGDSALYLCASSLGTSGSDTQYFGPGTRLTVL.

This clone was counted a single time. This chain links TRBV6-6 with TRBJ2-7; no clear D gene. CDR3 length equals 13 residues. V gave up 5 bases and J gave up 8 bases, with 16 bases separating them. Germline CDR1 reads MNHNY; CDR2 reads SVGAGI (reference sequence). The CDR3 DNA follows: TGTGCCAGCAGTGAGGTTGGGGTCCCAAAGCAGTACTTC. Translating it yields CASSEVGVPKQYF.

The J gene is TRBJ1-2, the V gene TRBV6-6; the D gene is possibly TRBD1 (5 bases). CDR1 is MNHNY and CDR2 is SVGAGI in the germline V gene (reference sequence). Trimming left V 0 bases short and J 4 bases short, with 15 bases between. This CDR3 is built from 16 residues. The CDR3: CASSYSRAGTVYGYTF. CDR3 in DNA: TGTGCCAGCAGTTACTCGCGGGCCGGGACGGTCTATGGCTACACCTTC.

The V gene is TRBV7-9, the J gene TRBJ2-7, with 8 nucleotides matching TRBD1. Germline V lookup: CDR1 SEHNR, CDR2 FQNEAQ (reference sequence). Losses at the gene ends were 5 bases for V and 2 bases for J; bases not matched to a gene: 5. The CDR3 is made up of 14 amino acids. DNA for the CDR3: TGTGCCAGCAGCCAGGGACAGGTGACCTACGAGCAGTACTTC. The encoded protein is CASSQGQVTYEQYF. Full variable domain (rest looked up from reference TRBV7-9 and TRBJ2-7): DTGVSQNPRHKITKRGQNVTFRCDPISEHNRLYWYRQTLGQGPEFLTYFQNEAQLEKSRLLSDRFSAERPKGSFSTLEIQRTEQGDSAMYLCASSQGQVTYEQYFGPGTRLTVT.

The chain couples TRBV5-6 to TRBJ2-5; D might be TRBD1 or TRBD2, each matching 5 bases. V was clipped by 2 bases and J by 5 bases, with 10 bases between them. This CDR3 is built from 13 residues. Germline V lookup: CDR1 SGHDT, CDR2 YYEEEE. In nucleotides, the CDR3 is TGTGCCAGCAGCTTCATGGGGGAGGAGACCCAGTACTTC. This gives the protein CASSFMGEETQYF.

The V call is TRBV6-5, the J call TRBJ2-3; possible D gene TRBD2, 7 bases. The CDR3 extends over 12 amino acids. The germline V and J ends were trimmed by 8 bases and 5 bases, with 11 bases remaining between them. Germline V gene data show CDR1 as MNHEY and CDR2 as SVGAGI. The CDR3 region is CASRGALDTQYF. CDR3 nucleotide sequence: TGTGCCAGCCGGGGGGCGTTAGATACGCAGTATTTT.

This clone showed up just a few times. V and J are TRBV13 and TRBJ2-2; possible D gene TRBD2, 6 bases. V was trimmed by 8 bases and J by 6 bases, leaving 13 bases between them. The CDR3 length is 13 residues. Germline V gives CDR1 PRHDT, CDR2 FYEKMQ (reference sequence). CDR3 DNA: TGTGCCAGCGAATCGTGGGGGGCCGGGGAGCTGTTTTTT. It encodes CASESWGAGELFF.

V usage is TRBV5-6 and J usage is TRBJ2-7, with D unresolved. CDR3 size: 14 residues. Germline CDR1 SGHDT, CDR2 YYEEEE. Trimming shortened V by 2 bases and J by 0 bases, and 9 bases separated the two germline ends. The DNA for the CDR3 is TGTGCCAGCAGCTTTGGACCGAGCTCCTACGAGCAGTACTTC. Its translation is CASSFGPSSYEQYF.

This chain uses TRBV7-6 with TRBJ2-3, with 7 bases aligning to TRBD1. This CDR3 contains 14 residues. Germline V gives CDR1 SGHVS, CDR2 FNYEAQ. The trim removed 5 bases at V and 3 bases at J, leaving 5 bases unmatched. The CDR3 sequence is CASSPDRATDTQYF. CDR3 in DNA: TGTGCCAGCAGCCCCGACAGGGCGACAGATACGCAGTATTTT. Filled out from reference TRBV7-6 and TRBJ2-3, the complete variable domain reads GAGVSQSPRYKVTKRGQDVALRCDPISGHVSLYWYRQALGQGPEFLTYFNYEAQQDKSGLPNDRFSAERPEGSISTLTIQRTEQRDSAMYRCASSPDRATDTQYFGPGTRLTVL.

This clone has only one observation. This chain joins TRBV6-6 and TRBJ2-5; D is perhaps TRBD2 (5 bases). Trimming cost V 8 bases and J 5 bases, with 15 bases left between them. CDR3 length: 13 amino acids. Germline V gives CDR1 MNHNY, CDR2 SVGAGI (reference sequence). The CDR3 DNA is TGTGCCAGCTCAATCGGGAATGTGGAGACCCAGTACTTC. Its translation: CASSIGNVETQYF.

The chain employs TRBV4-1 and TRBJ1-4, with 7 bases lining up with TRBD1. The germline V gene encodes CDR1 MGHRA and CDR2 YSYEKL. Trimming at V came to 1 base and at J to 5 bases, leaving 7 bases not matched to a gene. The CDR3 loop spans 16 amino acids. CDR3 residues: CASSQGRGTDNEKLFF. CDR3 in DNA: TGCGCCAGCAGCCAAGGTCGGGGGACAGACAATGAAAAACTGTTTTTT.

The V and J genes are TRBV19 and TRBJ1-4, with 8 nucleotides matching TRBD1. Germline trimming cut 4 bases from V and 2 bases from J; bases unmatched to any gene: 3. CDR3 length equals 15 residues. In germline, CDR1 is LNHDA, CDR2 SQIVND (reference sequence). The CDR3 nucleotides read TGTGCCAGTAGTACCCGACAGGGGACTAATGAAAAACTGTTTTTT. Translation: CASSTRQGTNEKLFF.

Here the CDR3 reads CASSPWAGGDEQFF. The DNA of the CDR3 is TGTGCCAGCAGCCCCTGGGCAGGGGGGGATGAGCAGTTCTTC. The rearrangement links TRBV6-5 to TRBJ2-1; possibly TRBD1 or TRBD2 for D (7 bases each). Trimming left V 6 bases short and J 8 bases short, with 17 bases between. Germline V gene lookup returns CDR1 MNHEY and CDR2 SVGAGI. The CDR3 length is 14 residues.

This clone was detected only once. In the same sample, other DNA sequences code for this CDR3. This chain joins TRBV4-2 and TRBJ1-1, with D possibly being TRBD1 (6 bases). Trimming took 10 bases from V and 0 from J, leaving 9 bases between them. CDR1 and CDR2 (germline): LGHNA, YNFKEQ. The CDR3 is 12 amino acids. The CDR3: CATGGLNTEAFF. The CDR3, as DNA: TGTGCCACCGGGGGGCTGAACACTGAAGCTTTCTTT.

This sequence joins TRBV11-3 and TRBJ1-6, with a possible D match to TRBD1 (6 bases). The CDR3 length is 17 residues. The V end was cut by 1 base, the J end by 8 bases, with 18 bases between. The germline CDR1 and CDR2 sequences are SGHNT and YENEEA. The chain's CDR3 is CASSLVLQGRVDSPLHF. CDR3 nucleotide sequence: TGTGCCAGCAGCTTAGTCCTCCAGGGGCGAGTGGATTCACCCCTCCACTTT.

The chain couples TRBV18 to TRBJ1-4, with D possibly TRBD1 on 6 matching bases. V was trimmed by 6 bases and J by 0 bases, leaving 11 bases between them. CDR3 size: 15 residues. CDR1 and CDR2 from the germline V gene are KGHSH and LQKENI. The CDR3 is CASSQQGATNEKLFF. CDR3 DNA sequence: TGTGCCAGCTCCCAACAGGGCGCAACTAATGAAAAACTGTTTTTT.

The J gene is TRBJ2-1, the V gene TRBV10-1; 7 bases agree with TRBD1. The CDR3 runs 13 residues. The germline V gene encodes CDR1 WNHNN and CDR2 SYGVQD (reference sequence). Unmatched junction bases numbered 4, after V lost 6 bases and J lost 5 bases. The CDR3 DNA reads TGCGCCAGCAGCGGGGACAGAAACAATGAGCAGTTCTTC. Encoded protein: CASSGDRNNEQFF.

The chain couples TRBV6-1 to TRBJ1-6; D not resolved. Germline V gene data show CDR1 as MNHNS and CDR2 as SASEGT. Trimming cost V 5 bases and J 6 bases, with 8 bases left between them. The CDR3 is made up of 13 amino acids. The CDR3 nucleotides are TGTGCCAGCAGTCGGGTTCTTAATTCACCCCTCCACTTT. Translated, it gives CASSRVLNSPLHF.

The genes are TRBV5-1 and TRBJ2-7, with 7 bases aligning to TRBD1. Trimming at V came to 4 bases and at J to 5 bases, leaving 6 bases not matched to a gene. The CDR3 is 13 residues long. Germline-derived CDR1 and CDR2 are SGHRS and YFSETQ. The CDR3 here is CASSETGVHEQYF. The DNA for the CDR3 is TGCGCCAGCAGCGAAACAGGGGTCCACGAGCAGTACTTC.

The V call is TRBV11-3, the J call TRBJ2-1; 8 positions match TRBD1. The junction had 1 base not matched to a gene; V was cut back by 3 bases and J by 6 bases. CDR1 and CDR2 from the germline V gene are SGHNT and YENEEA. CDR3 size: 13 residues. This chain's CDR3 is CASSFTGGNEQFF. The CDR3 DNA follows: TGTGCCAGCAGCTTTACAGGGGGCAATGAGCAGTTCTTC.

The chain links TRBV5-1 to TRBJ2-5; perhaps TRBD1 as D (5 bases). CDR3 length: 13 residues. The germline gives CDR1 SGHRS, CDR2 YFSETQ. The germline V and J ends were trimmed by 0 bases and 4 bases, with 7 bases remaining between them. CDR3 sequence reads: CASSLGQGETQYF. In nucleotides, the CDR3 is TGCGCCAGCAGCTTGGGCCAGGGAGAGACCCAGTACTTC.